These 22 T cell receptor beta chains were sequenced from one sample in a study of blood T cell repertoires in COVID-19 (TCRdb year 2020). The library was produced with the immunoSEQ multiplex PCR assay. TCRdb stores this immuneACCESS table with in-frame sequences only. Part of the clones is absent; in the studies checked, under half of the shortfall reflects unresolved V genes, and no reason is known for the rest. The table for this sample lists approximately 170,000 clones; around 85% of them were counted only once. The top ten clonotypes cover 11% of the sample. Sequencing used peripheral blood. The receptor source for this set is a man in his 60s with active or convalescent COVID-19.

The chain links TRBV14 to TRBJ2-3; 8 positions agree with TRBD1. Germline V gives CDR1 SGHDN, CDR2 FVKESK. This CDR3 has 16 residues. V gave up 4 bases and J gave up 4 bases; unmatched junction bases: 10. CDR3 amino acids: CASSPEDRVYADTQYF. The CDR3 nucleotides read TGTGCCAGCAGCCCAGAGGACAGGGTGTACGCAGATACGCAGTATTTT.

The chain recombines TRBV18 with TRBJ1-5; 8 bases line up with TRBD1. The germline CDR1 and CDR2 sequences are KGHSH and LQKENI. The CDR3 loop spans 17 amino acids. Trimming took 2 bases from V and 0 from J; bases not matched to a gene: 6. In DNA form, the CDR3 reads TGTGCCAGCTCACCAGGAACAGGGGGTTATAGCAATCAGCCCCAGCATTTT. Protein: CASSPGTGGYSNQPQHF.

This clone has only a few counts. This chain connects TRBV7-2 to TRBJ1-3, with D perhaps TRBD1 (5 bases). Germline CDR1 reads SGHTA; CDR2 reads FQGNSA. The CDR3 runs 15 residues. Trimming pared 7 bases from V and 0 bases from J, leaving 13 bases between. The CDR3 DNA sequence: TGTGCCAGCACCGCGGGCGGGGGCTCTGGAAACACCATATATTTT. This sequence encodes CASTAGGGSGNTIYF.

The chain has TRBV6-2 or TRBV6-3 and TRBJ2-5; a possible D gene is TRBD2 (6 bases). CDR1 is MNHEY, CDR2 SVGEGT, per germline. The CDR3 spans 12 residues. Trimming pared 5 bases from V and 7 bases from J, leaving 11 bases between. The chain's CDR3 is CASSGGASTQYF. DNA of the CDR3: TGTGCCAGCAGTGGCGGGGCCTCGACCCAGTACTTC.

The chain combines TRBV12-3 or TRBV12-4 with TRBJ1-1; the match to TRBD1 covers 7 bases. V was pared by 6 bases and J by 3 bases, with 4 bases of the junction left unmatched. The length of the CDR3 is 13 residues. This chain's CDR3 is CASSPTGDTEAFF. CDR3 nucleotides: TGTGCCAGCAGCCCTACAGGGGACACTGAAGCTTTCTTT.

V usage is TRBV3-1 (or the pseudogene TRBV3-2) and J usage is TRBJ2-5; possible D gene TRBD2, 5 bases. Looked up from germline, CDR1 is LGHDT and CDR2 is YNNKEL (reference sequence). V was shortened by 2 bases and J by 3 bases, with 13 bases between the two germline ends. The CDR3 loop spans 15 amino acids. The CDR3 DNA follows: TGTGCCAGCAGCCAAAGGACTCCCGGGAAAGAGACCCAGTACTTC. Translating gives CASSQRTPGKETQYF.

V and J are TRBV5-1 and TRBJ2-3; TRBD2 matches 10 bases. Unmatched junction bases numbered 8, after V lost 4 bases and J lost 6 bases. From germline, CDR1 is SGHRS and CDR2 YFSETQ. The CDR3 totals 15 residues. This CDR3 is CASSTGSGGPDTQYF. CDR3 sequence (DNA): TGCGCCAGCAGCACTGGTAGCGGGGGGCCGGATACGCAGTATTTT.

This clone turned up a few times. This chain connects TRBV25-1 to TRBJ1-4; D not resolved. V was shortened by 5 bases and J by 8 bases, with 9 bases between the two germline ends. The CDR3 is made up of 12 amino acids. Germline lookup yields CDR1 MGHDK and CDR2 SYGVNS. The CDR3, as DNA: TGTGCCAGCAGTCCCCCGGGGGAAAAACTGTTTTTT. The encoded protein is CASSPPGEKLFF.

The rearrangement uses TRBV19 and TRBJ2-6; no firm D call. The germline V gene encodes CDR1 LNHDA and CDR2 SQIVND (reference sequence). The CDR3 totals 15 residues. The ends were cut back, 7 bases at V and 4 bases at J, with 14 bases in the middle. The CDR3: CASKLGSGGANVLTF. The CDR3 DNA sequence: TGTGCCAGTAAGCTAGGTTCCGGGGGGGCCAACGTCCTGACTTTC.

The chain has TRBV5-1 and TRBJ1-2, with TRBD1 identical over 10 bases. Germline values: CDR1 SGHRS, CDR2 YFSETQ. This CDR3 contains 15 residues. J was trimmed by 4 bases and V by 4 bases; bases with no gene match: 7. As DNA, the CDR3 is TGCGCCAGCAGCAGGGGACAGGGGAATACCTATGGCTACACCTTC. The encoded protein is CASSRGQGNTYGYTF.

The chain's CDR3 is CASSLGPGVGNTIYF. The CDR3, as DNA: TGTGCCAGCAGCTTAGGTCCAGGGGTCGGAAACACCATATATTTT. The V and J genes are TRBV7-6 and TRBJ1-3, with TRBD1 as a possible D gene (6 bases). The V gene lost 1 base and the J gene lost 4 bases, with 11 bases spanning the gap. Germline assignment: CDR1 SGHVS and CDR2 FNYEAQ. This CDR3 comprises 15 residues.

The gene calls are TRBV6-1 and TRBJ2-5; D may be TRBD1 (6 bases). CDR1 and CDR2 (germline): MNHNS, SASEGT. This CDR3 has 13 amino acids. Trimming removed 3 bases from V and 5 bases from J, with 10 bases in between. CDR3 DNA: TGTGCCAGCAGTGAGCAGGGGTGGGAGACCCAGTACTTC. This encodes CASSEQGWETQYF.

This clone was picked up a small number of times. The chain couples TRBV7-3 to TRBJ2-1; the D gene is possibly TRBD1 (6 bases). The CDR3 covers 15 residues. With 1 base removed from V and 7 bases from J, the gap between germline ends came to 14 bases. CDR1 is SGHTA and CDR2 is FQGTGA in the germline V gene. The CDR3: CASSLIEDSVNEQFF. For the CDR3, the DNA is TGTGCCAGCAGCTTAATAGAGGACAGTGTTAATGAGCAGTTCTTC.

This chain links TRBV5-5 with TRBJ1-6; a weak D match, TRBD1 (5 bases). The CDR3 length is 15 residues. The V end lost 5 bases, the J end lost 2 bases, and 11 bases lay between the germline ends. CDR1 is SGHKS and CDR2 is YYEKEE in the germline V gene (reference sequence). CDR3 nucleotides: TGTGCCAGCAGTGGGGCTTGGGCCTATAATTCACCCCTCCACTTT. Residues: CASSGAWAYNSPLHF. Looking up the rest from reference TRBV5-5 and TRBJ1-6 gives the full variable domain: DAGVTQSPTHLIKTRGQQVTLRCSPISGHKSVSWYQQVLGQGPQFIFQYYEKEERGRGNFPDRFSARQFPNYSSELNVNALLLGDSALYLCASSGAWAYNSPLHFGNGTRLTVT.

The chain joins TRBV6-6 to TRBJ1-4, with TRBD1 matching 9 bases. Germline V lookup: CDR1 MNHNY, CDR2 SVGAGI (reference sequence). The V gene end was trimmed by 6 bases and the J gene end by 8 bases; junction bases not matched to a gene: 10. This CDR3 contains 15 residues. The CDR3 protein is CASSPYRTGDEKLFF. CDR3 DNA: TGTGCCAGCAGCCCCTACCGGACAGGGGACGAAAAACTGTTTTTT.

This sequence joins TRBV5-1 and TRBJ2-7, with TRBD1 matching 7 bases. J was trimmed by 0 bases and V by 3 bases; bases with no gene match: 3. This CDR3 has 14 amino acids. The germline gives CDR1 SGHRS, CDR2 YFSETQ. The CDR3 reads CASSSGQHSYEQYF. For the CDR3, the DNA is TGCGCCAGCAGCTCGGGACAGCACTCCTACGAGCAGTACTTC.

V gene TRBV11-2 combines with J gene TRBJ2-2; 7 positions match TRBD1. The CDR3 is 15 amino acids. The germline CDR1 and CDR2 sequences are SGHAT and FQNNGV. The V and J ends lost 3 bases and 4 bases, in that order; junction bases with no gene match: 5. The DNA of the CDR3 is TGTGCCAGCAGCTTCACAGGGGCAGGCACCGGGGAGCTGTTTTTT. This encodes CASSFTGAGTGELFF.

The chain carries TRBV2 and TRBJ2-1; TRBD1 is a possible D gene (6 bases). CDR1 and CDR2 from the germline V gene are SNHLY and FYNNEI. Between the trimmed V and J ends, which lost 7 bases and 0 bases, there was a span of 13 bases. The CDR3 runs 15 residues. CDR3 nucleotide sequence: TGTGCCAGCAAGGGGGACCAAAGCTCCTACAATGAGCAGTTCTTC. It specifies CASKGDQSSYNEQFF.

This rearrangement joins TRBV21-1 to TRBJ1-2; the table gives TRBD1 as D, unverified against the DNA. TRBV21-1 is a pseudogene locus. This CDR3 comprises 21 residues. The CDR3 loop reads CASSTGLKGQGWVSEEYGYTF. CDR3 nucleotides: TGTGCCAGCAGCACCGGATTAAAGGGACAGGGCTGGGTATCTGAGGAGTATGGCTACACCTTC.

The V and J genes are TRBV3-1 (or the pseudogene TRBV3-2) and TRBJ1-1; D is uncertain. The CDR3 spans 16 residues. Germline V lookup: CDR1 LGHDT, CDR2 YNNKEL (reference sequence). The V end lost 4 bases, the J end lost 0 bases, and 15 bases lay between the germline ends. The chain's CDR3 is CASSPPGWYMNTEAFF. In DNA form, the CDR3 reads TGTGCCAGCAGCCCCCCCGGGTGGTACATGAACACTGAAGCTTTCTTT.

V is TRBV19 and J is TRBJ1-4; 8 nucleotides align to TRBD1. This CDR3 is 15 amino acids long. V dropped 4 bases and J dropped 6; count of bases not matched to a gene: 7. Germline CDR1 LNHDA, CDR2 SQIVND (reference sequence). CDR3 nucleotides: TGTGCCAGTAGTACAACGCACAGGGGGGATGAAAAACTGTTTTTT. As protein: CASSTTHRGDEKLFF.

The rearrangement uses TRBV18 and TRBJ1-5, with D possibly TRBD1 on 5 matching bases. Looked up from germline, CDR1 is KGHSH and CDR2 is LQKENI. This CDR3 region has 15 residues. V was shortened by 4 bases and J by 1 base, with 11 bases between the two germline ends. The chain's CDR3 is CASSLGGGSNQPQHF. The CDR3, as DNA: TGTGCCAGCTCACTCGGTGGGGGGAGCAATCAGCCCCAGCATTTT.